These 17 T cell receptor beta chains share one sample of origin, sequenced in a study of fetal regulatory T cell absence and autoimmunity. Measured with immunoSEQ multiplex PCR; TCRdb has only the in-frame clones, and not every one. This sample has about 43,000 clones, with about 79% found just once. Sample: cord blood. The source is a newborn boy with IPEX syndrome.

The rearrangement links TRBV2 to TRBJ2-3; 7 bases agree with TRBD2. Germline V gene lookup returns CDR1 SNHLY and CDR2 FYNNEI. V was pared by 4 bases and J by 2 bases, with 9 bases of the junction left unmatched. The CDR3 has 16 amino acids. The CDR3 coding sequence is TGTGCCAGCAGTGGGCCCAGCGGGAAGCTCACAGATACGCAGTATTTT. As protein: CASSGPSGKLTDTQYF.

The V and J genes are TRBV10-3 and TRBJ1-4; the match to TRBD1 covers 8 bases. This CDR3 has 13 residues. Germline V gene lookup returns CDR1 ENHRY and CDR2 SYGVKD. The trim removed 7 bases at V and 8 bases at J, leaving 6 bases unmatched. The CDR3 DNA sequence: TGTGCCATCAAGAGACAGGGGACCGAAAAACTGTTTTTT. This translates into CAIKRQGTEKLFF.

The J gene is TRBJ1-1, the V gene TRBV25-1, with D possibly matching TRBD1 (6 bases). Germline V CDR1 and CDR2: MGHDK, SYGVNS. The CDR3 contains 13 residues. V was shortened by 1 base and J by 5 bases, with 8 bases between the two germline ends. CDR3 nucleotide sequence: TGTGCCAGCAGTGAATTAGGGGGAACTGAAGCTTTCTTT. As protein: CASSELGGTEAFF.

The rearrangement joins TRBV6-1 to TRBJ2-1; 11 nucleotides align to TRBD2. Germline CDR1 and CDR2: MNHNS and SASEGT. CDR3 length: 15 residues. Trimming cost V 4 bases and J 4 bases; bases outside gene matches: 3. CDR3 protein: CASSAIAGGYNEQFF. The CDR3 region has the DNA TGTGCCAGCAGTGCTATAGCGGGAGGGTACAATGAGCAGTTCTTC.

The chain joins TRBV18 to TRBJ2-1; 9 bases align to TRBD1. The CDR3 loop spans 14 amino acids. Germline CDR1 KGHSH, CDR2 LQKENI. With 3 bases clipped from V and 6 bases from J, the junction kept 3 bases outside the gene matches. In DNA, the CDR3 is TGTGCCAGCTCACCGAGGACAGGGGTCAATGAGCAGTTCTTC. This codes for CASSPRTGVNEQFF.

For the CDR3, the DNA is TGCAGCGTTCGCCGGGACAGGGACGGAGAGACCCAGTACTTC. Translation gives CSVRRDRDGETQYF. The rearrangement links TRBV29-1 to TRBJ2-5, with 9 positions matching TRBD1. V lost 5 bases, J lost 4 bases, and 8 bases stayed unmatched. CDR3 size: 14 residues. Germline V gene sequence: CDR1 SQVTM, CDR2 ANQGSEA. The variable domain in full, with the rest retrieved from reference TRBV29-1 and TRBJ2-5, is SAVISQKPSRDICQRGTSLTIQCQVDSQVTMMFWYRQQPGQSLTLIATANQGSEATYESGFVIDKFPISRPNLTFSTLTVSNMSPEDSSIYLCSVRRDRDGETQYFGPGTRLLVL.

This sequence joins TRBV21-1 and TRBJ1-4; the table calls TRBD1, which could not be checked here. TRBV21-1 is a recognized pseudogene. This CDR3 is built from 15 residues. Written as DNA, the CDR3 is TGTGCCAGCAGCCCAGGACAGGGCAGTAATGAAAAACTGTTTTTT. Residues: CASSPGQGSNEKLFF.

The rearrangement uses TRBV5-5 and TRBJ2-3; TRBD1 or TRBD2 may be the D gene (6 bases each). The V gene's germline CDR1 is SGHKS and CDR2 YYEKEE (reference sequence). With 0 bases removed from V and 4 bases from J, the gap between germline ends came to 9 bases. This CDR3 is built from 14 residues. The CDR3 loop reads CASSLAGGADTQYF. The CDR3 DNA reads TGTGCCAGCAGCTTGGCCGGGGGCGCAGATACGCAGTATTTT. The full variable domain, its missing parts supplied by reference TRBV5-5 and TRBJ2-3, is DAGVTQSPTHLIKTRGQQVTLRCSPISGHKSVSWYQQVLGQGPQFIFQYYEKEERGRGNFPDRFSARQFPNYSSELNVNALLLGDSALYLCASSLAGGADTQYFGPGTRLTVL.

This clone was seen just once. V and J are TRBV7-8 and TRBJ1-2; TRBD1 aligns across 10 bases. This CDR3 is built from 14 residues. Germline loops: CDR1 SGHVS, CDR2 FQNEAQ. V dropped 1 base and J dropped 4; count of bases not matched to a gene: 0. For the CDR3, the DNA is TGTGCCAGCAGCTTAGGGACAGGGGGCTATGGCTACACCTTC. This sequence encodes CASSLGTGGYGYTF.

The chain recombines TRBV11-3 with TRBJ2-5; D remains ambiguous. Germline V gives CDR1 SGHNT, CDR2 YENEEA. V dropped 1 base and J dropped 1 base, with 4 bases sitting between them. The CDR3 covers 13 residues. In DNA, the CDR3 is TGTGCCAGCAGCTTAGCCCCCCAAGAGACCCAGTACTTC. Its translation: CASSLAPQETQYF.

The chain couples TRBV7-9 to TRBJ1-2; 9 bases match TRBD1. The germline gives CDR1 SEHNR, CDR2 FQNEAQ (reference sequence). The CDR3 covers 14 residues. J lost 4 bases, V lost 7 bases, and 7 bases had no gene match. CDR3 amino acids: CASTVWTGVYGYTF. Here the CDR3 DNA reads TGTGCCAGCACCGTCTGGACAGGGGTCTATGGCTACACCTTC.

The chain uses TRBV6-6 and TRBJ2-7; 9 nucleotides line up with TRBD1. CDR1 and CDR2 from the germline V gene are MNHNY and SVGAGI (reference sequence). The V segment lost 5 bases and the J segment 3 bases; nucleotides outside the gene matches: 2. The CDR3 sequence is 13 residues long. CDR3 nucleotides: TGTGCCAGCAGTACGACAGGGGGCTACGAGCAGTACTTC. This encodes CASSTTGGYEQYF.

The chain links TRBV2 to TRBJ1-2; 10 nucleotides line up with TRBD1. The CDR3 runs to 14 residues. V lost 3 bases and J lost 2; bases outside the gene matches: 0. Looked up from germline, CDR1 is SNHLY and CDR2 is FYNNEI. This CDR3 reads CASSETGGNYGYTF. The CDR3 DNA sequence: TGTGCCAGCAGTGAGACAGGGGGCAACTATGGCTACACCTTC. Looking up the rest from reference TRBV2 and TRBJ1-2 gives the full variable domain: EPEVTQTPSHQVTQMGQEVILRCVPISNHLYFYWYRQILGQKVEFLVSFYNNEISEKSEIFDDQFSVERPDGSNFTLKIRSTKLEDSAMYFCASSETGGNYGYTFGSGTRLTVV.

The rearrangement joins TRBV7-6 to TRBJ2-1, with 8 bases that match TRBD2. Germline CDR1 is SGHVS and CDR2 is FNYEAQ. Trimming removed 2 bases from V and 8 bases from J; junction bases left unmatched: 8. The CDR3 runs 15 residues. CDR3 DNA: TGTGCCAGCAGCTTACGGCCGCGGGGGGTCTATGAGCAGTTCTTC. Amino acid sequence: CASSLRPRGVYEQFF. Together with reference TRBV7-6 and TRBJ2-1, the CDR3 gives the full variable domain: GAGVSQSPRYKVTKRGQDVALRCDPISGHVSLYWYRQALGQGPEFLTYFNYEAQQDKSGLPNDRFSAERPEGSISTLTIQRTEQRDSAMYRCASSLRPRGVYEQFFGPGTRLTVL.

This chain connects TRBV6-5 to TRBJ2-3; D is perhaps TRBD1 (5 bases). This CDR3 comprises 14 residues. The ends were cut back, 6 bases at V and 6 bases at J, with 16 bases in the middle. CDR1 is MNHEY, CDR2 SVGAGI, per germline. CDR3 bases: TGTGCCAGCAGGGCGACAGTTACCCAGGATACGCAGTATTTT. It encodes CASRATVTQDTQYF.

The V and J genes are TRBV19 and TRBJ2-3, with D maybe TRBD2 (6 bases). The V end lost 3 bases, the J end lost 2 bases, and 9 bases lay between the germline ends. The germline CDR1 and CDR2 sequences are LNHDA and SQIVND (reference sequence). The CDR3 is made up of 14 amino acids. The CDR3: CASSIGGITDTQYF. The CDR3 nucleotides are TGTGCCAGTAGTATCGGGGGTATCACAGATACGCAGTATTTT.

The chain recombines TRBV19 with TRBJ2-3; a possible D gene is TRBD2 (5 bases). Looked up from germline, CDR1 is LNHDA and CDR2 is SQIVND (reference sequence). V gave up 4 bases and J gave up 8 bases, with 19 bases separating them. The CDR3 runs 15 residues. CDR3 coding DNA: TGTGCCAGTAGTAGCCCCGGACTGAGTCCTAGTACGCAGTATTTT. Protein product: CASSSPGLSPSTQYF.